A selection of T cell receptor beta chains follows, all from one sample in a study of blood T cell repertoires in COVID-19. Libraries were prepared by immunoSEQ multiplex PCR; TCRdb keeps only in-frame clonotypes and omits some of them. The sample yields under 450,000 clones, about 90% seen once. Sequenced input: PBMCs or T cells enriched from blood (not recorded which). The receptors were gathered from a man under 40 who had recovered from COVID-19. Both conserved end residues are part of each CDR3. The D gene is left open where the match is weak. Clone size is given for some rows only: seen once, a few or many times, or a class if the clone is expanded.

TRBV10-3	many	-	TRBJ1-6	TGTGCCATCAGTGAAAACGTGGGGCAGGGAGGTAATTCACCCCTCCACTTT	CAISENVGQGGNSPLHF
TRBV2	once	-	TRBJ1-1	TGTGCCAGCAGCAAAGAACAGGGCGGGAACACTGAAGCTTTCTTT	CASSKEQGGNTEAFF
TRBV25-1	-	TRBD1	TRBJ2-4	TGTGCCAGCGGGACCGGGACAGGGGTGAGCATTCAGTACTTC	CASGTGTGVSIQYF
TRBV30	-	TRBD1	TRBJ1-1	TGTGCCTGCCGGGACAGTAAGAACACTGAAGCTTTCTTT	CACRDSKNTEAFF
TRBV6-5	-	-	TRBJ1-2	TGTGCCAGCAGCCCCTCAGGGCAGGGAAGTGGCTACACCTTC	CASSPSGQGSGYTF
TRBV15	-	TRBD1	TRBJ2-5	TGTGCCACCAGCAGAGTCTGGACAGGGGGGGAGACCCAGTACTTC	CATSRVWTGGETQYF
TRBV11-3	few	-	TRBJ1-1	TGTGCCAGCAGCTTAGGGGGCGACACTGAAGCTTTCTTT	CASSLGGDTEAFF
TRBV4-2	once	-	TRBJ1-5	TGTGCCAGCAGCCAAGATAAGAGCGAAAATCAGCCCCAGCATTTT	CASSQDKSENQPQHF
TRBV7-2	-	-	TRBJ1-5	TGTGCCAGCAGCTTAGGACAGGCTGCCGGGCCCCAGCATTTT	CASSLGQAAGPQHF
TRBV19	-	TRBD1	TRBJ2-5	TGTGCCAGTGGAGTAACAGGGGCCCAAGAGACCCAGTACTTC	CASGVTGAQETQYF
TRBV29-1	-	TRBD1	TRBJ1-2	TGCAGCGTTGAGGAAGGGACAGATAACTATGGCTACACCTTC	CSVEEGTDNYGYTF
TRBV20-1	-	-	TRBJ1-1	TGCAGTTCAGGGGTTTCCACTGAAGCTTTCTTT	CSSGVSTEAFF
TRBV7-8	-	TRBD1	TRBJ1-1	TGTGCCAGCAGCTTAGCCCGGGACAGGGATAGTGAAGCTTTCTTT	CASSLARDRDSEAFF